This TCR beta chain derives from a study of blood T cell repertoires in COVID-19. Study-level background: The study drew acute and convalescent COVID-19 samples from the United States, Italy and Spain. Sources were T cells, B-cell-depleted T cells, or PBMCs; the material itself was cDNA or gDNA.

How the authors handled the data: Reference gene primer amplification gave nucleated cell count estimates. The protocol was immunoSEQ multiplex PCR, while the TCRdb copy is restricted to in-frame clones and leaves out a portion. V and J calls and clone size are as listed in that table; D and trimming were resolved from the DNA. The data contain 140,000 to 150,000 clones, more than 85% of them singletons. The TCR sequence derives from a man aged 55 to 70 with active or convalescent COVID-19. Sequencing input: peripheral blood.

The CDR3 DNA reads as TGCAGTGCTAGTCAGGGCGGGGAGGACTACACCTTC. Protein: CSASQGGEDYTF. This chain joins TRBV20-1 and TRBJ1-2, with a possible D match to TRBD1 (5 bases). Germline CDR1 is DFQATT and CDR2 is SNEGSKA (reference sequence). Trimming cost V 3 bases and J 10 bases, with 15 bases left between them. The CDR3 has 12 residues.